This passage covers 26 T cell receptor beta chains from one sample sequenced in a study of blood T cell repertoires in COVID-19. Clones were read by immunoSEQ multiplex PCR, and TCRdb kept only the in-frame ones, dropping some. The top ten hold about 3.1% of the sample, which has some 200,000 clones, 80% to 90% seen once. Material for sequencing was PBMCs or T cells enriched from blood (not recorded which). These receptor sequences come from a woman in her fifties or sixties in a cohort exposed to, infected with or recovered from COVID-19 (not recorded which).

V usage is TRBV7-2 and J usage is TRBJ2-3; maybe TRBD2 (5 bases). The CDR3 loop spans 13 amino acids. Germline CDR1 and CDR2: SGHTA and FQGNSA. The V end was cut by 3 bases, the J end by 6 bases, with 10 bases between. The DNA for the CDR3 is TGTGCCAGCAGCTTGGGTGGGGAGGATACGCAGTATTTT. Protein sequence: CASSLGGEDTQYF.

V usage is TRBV9 and J usage is TRBJ1-1, with 9 bases lining up with TRBD1. Trimming cost V 2 bases and J 5 bases; bases outside gene matches: 1. Germline CDR1 is SGDLS and CDR2 is YYNGEE. The CDR3 extends over 13 amino acids. The CDR3 loop reads CASSVGTGTEAFF. The DNA for the CDR3 is TGTGCCAGCAGCGTGGGGACAGGGACTGAAGCTTTCTTT.

CDR3 residues: CASSVGTGSPGELFF. The CDR3, as DNA: TGTGCCAGCAGTGTTGGGACAGGGTCCCCCGGGGAGCTGTTTTTT. The gene calls are TRBV2 and TRBJ2-2; 9 nucleotides line up with TRBD1. Germline CDR1 is SNHLY and CDR2 is FYNNEI. Trimming at V came to 4 bases and at J to 6 bases, leaving 6 bases not matched to a gene. This CDR3 is built from 15 residues.

The chain carries TRBV10-3 and TRBJ1-5, with 9 bases lining up with TRBD1. The CDR3 loop spans 17 amino acids. Germline CDR1 reads ENHRY; CDR2 reads SYGVKD. Unmatched junction bases numbered 8, after V lost 0 bases and J lost 5 bases. In DNA form, the CDR3 reads TGTGCCATCAGTGAGTCTGTACCGGGACAGGGCTATCAGCCCCAGCATTTT. This sequence encodes CAISESVPGQGYQPQHF.

This sequence joins TRBV12-5 and TRBJ1-1; weak D call: TRBD1 (6 bases). Germline V gives CDR1 LGHNT, CDR2 FRNRAP. Trimming removed 6 bases at V and 1 base at J, with 15 bases between. CDR3 length: 15 residues. CDR3 in amino acids: CASGRQTGTNTEAFF. For the CDR3, the DNA is TGTGCTAGTGGCCGCCAGACAGGAACGAACACTGAAGCTTTCTTT. The variable domain in full, with the rest retrieved from reference TRBV12-5 and TRBJ1-1, is DARVTQTPRHKVTEMGQEVTMRCQPILGHNTVFWYRQTMMQGLELLAYFRNRAPLDDSGMPKDRFSAEMPDATLATLKIQPSEPRDSAVYFCASGRQTGTNTEAFFGQGTRLTVV.

The chain links TRBV4-1 to TRBJ1-5; maybe TRBD1 (6 bases). CDR3 length: 17 amino acids. Looked up from germline, CDR1 is MGHRA and CDR2 is YSYEKL. V was shortened by 0 bases and J by 6 bases, with 18 bases between the two germline ends. In DNA, the CDR3 is TGCGCCAGCAGCCAAGAAGGTGGGGGGGGCGGGAGTCAGCCCCAGCATTTT. It is translated as CASSQEGGGGGSQPQHF.

The chain uses TRBV5-5 and TRBJ2-7; 11 bases map to TRBD1. V was clipped by 3 bases and J by 4 bases; unmatched bases: 6. The CDR3 runs 15 residues. Germline V gives CDR1 SGHKS, CDR2 YYEKEE (reference sequence). The CDR3 coding sequence is TGTGCCAGCAGCTCAACCGGGACAGGGGGGTACGAGCAGTACTTC. Its translation: CASSSTGTGGYEQYF.

This rearrangement joins TRBV4-2 to TRBJ2-2; 11 positions agree with TRBD2. The V and J ends lost 2 bases and 6 bases, in that order; junction bases with no gene match: 8. This CDR3 comprises 17 residues. Germline CDR1 LGHNA, CDR2 YNFKEQ. The CDR3 is CASSQQLAGVGSGELFF. The CDR3, as DNA: TGTGCCAGCAGCCAACAACTAGCGGGGGTGGGTTCCGGGGAGCTGTTTTTT.

The V call is TRBV7-9, the J call TRBJ1-4; TRBD1 might be the D (5 bases). V was shortened by 2 bases and J by 4 bases, with 17 bases between the two germline ends. CDR1 SEHNR and CDR2 FQNEAQ come from the germline V gene (reference sequence). The CDR3 sequence is 17 residues long. The CDR3 sequence is CASSLSDIDRHNEKLFF. CDR3 DNA: TGTGCCAGCAGCTTATCCGATATCGACAGACATAATGAAAAACTGTTTTTT.

The genes are TRBV6-4 and TRBJ2-1; D might be TRBD2 (6 bases). V was pared by 10 bases and J by 0 bases, with 16 bases between. The CDR3 has 15 residues. The germline CDR1 and CDR2 sequences are MRHNA and SNTAGT. The chain's CDR3 is CATGEAGSSYNEQFF. The CDR3 DNA reads as TGTGCCACCGGGGAGGCGGGGAGCTCCTACAATGAGCAGTTCTTC.

Here the CDR3 DNA reads TGTGCCAGTAGTCCTCACAGGGAAGGGGGCGAGCAGTACTTC. Its translation: CASSPHREGGEQYF. This rearrangement joins TRBV19 to TRBJ2-7; D is possibly TRBD1 (6 bases). The length of the CDR3 is 14 residues. Germline V CDR1 and CDR2: LNHDA, SQIVND (reference sequence). The germline V and J ends were trimmed by 5 bases and 6 bases, with 17 bases remaining between them.

The V call is TRBV5-1, the J call TRBJ2-2; TRBD1 matches 7 bases. In germline, CDR1 is SGHRS, CDR2 YFSETQ. Trimming removed 3 bases from V and 4 bases from J; junction bases left unmatched: 9. The CDR3 extends over 16 amino acids. The CDR3 loop is CASSSRTGDSTGELFF. CDR3 sequence (DNA): TGCGCCAGCAGCTCACGCACAGGGGATAGCACCGGGGAGCTGTTTTTT. The full variable domain, in which reference TRBV5-1 and TRBJ2-2 provide the parts outside the CDR3, is KAGVTQTPRYLIKTRGQQVTLSCSPISGHRSVSWYQQTPGQGLQFLFEYFSETQRNKGNFPGRFSGRQFSNSRSEMNVSTLELGDSALYLCASSSRTGDSTGELFFGEGSRLTVL.

This sequence joins TRBV7-2 and TRBJ2-7, with 7 bases that match TRBD1. CDR3 length equals 13 residues. The V and J ends lost 1 base and 6 bases, in that order; junction bases with no gene match: 3. The germline CDR1 and CDR2 sequences are SGHTA and FQGNSA. Here the CDR3 DNA reads TGTGCCAGCAGCTTAGACAGGGGCCCCGAGCAGTACTTC. Protein: CASSLDRGPEQYF.

This clone turned up a few times. The chain is built from TRBV7-9 and TRBJ2-2; the match to TRBD1 covers 7 bases. Germline V lookup: CDR1 SEHNR, CDR2 FQNEAQ (reference sequence). CDR3 length: 18 amino acids. J lost 3 bases, V lost 5 bases, and 15 bases had no gene match. The chain's CDR3 is CASSHPQGFSFHTGELFF. DNA for the CDR3: TGTGCCAGCAGCCACCCACAGGGGTTTTCTTTCCACACCGGGGAGCTGTTTTTT.

The chain combines TRBV6-5 with TRBJ2-1; D may be TRBD2 (5 bases). V lost 6 bases and J 0 bases, leaving 12 bases between the germline ends. The CDR3 is made up of 15 amino acids. Germline V lookup: CDR1 MNHEY, CDR2 SVGAGI. As DNA, the CDR3 is TGTGCCAGCAGCCGTCGGGGAAGCTCCTACAATGAGCAGTTCTTC. It codes for CASSRRGSSYNEQFF.

V is TRBV2 and J is TRBJ1-4; D is perhaps TRBD1 (5 bases). The CDR3 covers 16 residues. Trimming took 4 bases from V and 3 from J, leaving 15 bases between them. Germline values: CDR1 SNHLY, CDR2 FYNNEI. CDR3 sequence reads: CASSAGGGRSNEKLFF. CDR3 bases: TGTGCCAGCAGTGCCGGGGGTGGCCGGTCTAATGAAAAACTGTTTTTT.

The chain uses TRBV5-6 and TRBJ2-1; D not certain. The CDR3 is 13 amino acids. CDR1 and CDR2 from the germline V gene are SGHDT and YYEEEE. V gave up 4 bases and J gave up 7 bases, with 12 bases separating them. The CDR3 spells CASSPGIPNEQFF. The CDR3 DNA sequence: TGTGCCAGCAGCCCCGGTATACCGAATGAGCAGTTCTTC.

The J gene is TRBJ1-1, the V gene TRBV20-1, with D hard to call. From germline, CDR1 is DFQATT and CDR2 SNEGSKA (reference sequence). Trimming removed 8 bases at V and 6 bases at J, with 4 bases between. This CDR3 is 8 amino acids long. The CDR3 region is CSPAEAFF. CDR3 DNA sequence: TGCAGTCCGGCTGAAGCTTTCTTT.

A single count supports this clone. The chain recombines TRBV6-6 with TRBJ2-3; tentative D call: TRBD2 (7 bases). The germline V gene encodes CDR1 MNHNY and CDR2 SVGAGI (reference sequence). Trimming pared 6 bases from V and 4 bases from J, leaving 20 bases between. The CDR3 sequence is 16 residues long. DNA of the CDR3: TGTGCCAGCAGATCCGCATTGGGGGGGGCGTCAGATACGCAGTATTTT. Protein: CASRSALGGASDTQYF.

The chain joins TRBV9 to TRBJ2-3; TRBD2 matches 9 bases. Trimming removed 3 bases from V and 1 base from J; junction bases left unmatched: 3. Germline V gene sequence: CDR1 SGDLS, CDR2 YYNGEE. The CDR3 length is 15 residues. The CDR3 nucleotides are TGTGCCAGCAGCGAAAGGACTAGCGGCACAGATACGCAGTATTTT. Its protein is CASSERTSGTDTQYF. Full variable domain (missing parts from reference TRBV9 and TRBJ2-3): DSGVTQTPKHLITATGQRVTLRCSPRSGDLSVYWYQQSLDQGLQFLIQYYNGEERAKGNILERFSAQQFPDLHSELNLSSLELGDSALYFCASSERTSGTDTQYFGPGTRLTVL.

The V gene is TRBV6-2 or TRBV6-3, the J gene TRBJ2-7; the match to TRBD1 covers 7 bases. The V gene end was trimmed by 6 bases and the J gene end by 2 bases; junction bases not matched to a gene: 10. The CDR3 consists of 15 residues. Germline V gene data show CDR1 as MNHEY and CDR2 as SVGEGT. The CDR3 DNA reads TGTGCCAGCAGCAGACCTAGACAGGGAACCTACGAGCAGTACTTC. Translated: CASSRPRQGTYEQYF.

The genes are TRBV21-1 and TRBJ1-1; no check of the table's D call, TRBD1, against the DNA was made. TRBV21-1 is classified as a pseudogene. The CDR3 runs to 16 residues. CDR3 nucleotide sequence: TGTGCCAGCAACAATCACAGGGGCATCAGGGGCACTGAAGCTTTCTTT. Translated, it gives CASNNHRGIRGTEAFF.

The V call is TRBV5-1, the J call TRBJ2-2; weak D call: TRBD2 (7 bases). Germline V gene lookup returns CDR1 SGHRS and CDR2 YFSETQ. CDR3 length: 16 residues. Deletions cut 8 bases from V and 1 base from J, with 18 bases between. The CDR3 coding sequence is TGCGCCAGTCAGAACGGCGGGGGCCAGAACACCGGGGAGCTGTTTTTT. Protein product: CASQNGGGQNTGELFF.

The chain uses TRBV7-2 and TRBJ1-6, with a possible D match to TRBD1 (5 bases). Per germline, CDR1 SGHTA and CDR2 FQGNSA. The CDR3 has 13 residues. The ends were cut back, 7 bases at V and 6 bases at J, with 10 bases in the middle. CDR3 sequence reads: CASTAGPNSPLHF. Here the CDR3 DNA reads TGTGCCAGCACTGCAGGGCCTAATTCACCCCTCCACTTT.

The chain carries TRBV9 and TRBJ1-5; no clear D gene. Germline V gene sequence: CDR1 SGDLS, CDR2 YYNGEE. The CDR3 is 14 amino acids. The V gene lost 5 bases and the J gene lost 2 bases, with 11 bases spanning the gap. The CDR3 protein is CASSEGGGNQPQHF. In nucleotides, the CDR3 is TGTGCCAGCAGTGAGGGTGGGGGCAATCAGCCCCAGCATTTT.

This chain connects TRBV10-1 to TRBJ1-2; no clear D. Trimming took off 4 bases at V and 4 bases at J, with 10 bases between the two ends. Germline V CDR1 and CDR2: WNHNN, SYGVQD (reference sequence). This CDR3 comprises 13 residues. In DNA form, the CDR3 reads TGCGCCAGCAGTGCGGACTCGCCCTATGGCTACACCTTC. This encodes CASSADSPYGYTF.